A selection of T cell receptor beta chains follows, all from one sample in a study of T-cell reconstitution after alpha-beta-depleted transplantation in children. TCRdb analysed the PCR reads with MiXCR anew, one entry per CDR3 protein. This table holds about a million distinct CDR3 sequences, 25% to 35% found once. Specimen: PBMCs, mostly from graft donor cells, collected 360 days after TCRalphabeta/CD19-depleted stem cell transplant. The receptors here all came from a boy in the first two years of life who had a stem cell transplant for SCID, so the T cells may come from the graft donor. CDR3s include the opening cysteine and the closing phenylalanine or tryptophan. Fields, in order: V gene, J gene, CDR3 protein.

TRBV3-1	TRBJ2-7	CASSTLTAQYF
TRBV29-1	TRBJ1-1	CSVLPGWGGTEAFF
TRBV12-3/TRBV12-4	TRBJ1-2	CASSVQVNYGYTF
TRBV5-1	TRBJ1-2	CASSPRGAANYGYTF
TRBV7-2	TRBJ1-4	CASSLSLQQGKLFF
TRBV20-1	TRBJ2-1	CSASGRGTSGDNEQFF
TRBV30	TRBJ1-5	CAWSRDSSNQPQHF
TRBV18	TRBJ1-1	CASSPSRGSFYTEAFF
TRBV3-1	TRBJ2-7	CASSQDFGLYEQYF
TRBV7-2	TRBJ1-2	CASSLSGPSYGYTF
TRBV7-3	TRBJ2-3	CASSSSRLGGGGADTQYF
TRBV28	TRBJ2-3	CASSFPGGYTDTQYF
TRBV4-2	TRBJ1-3	CASSQADRDGTIYF
TRBV9	TRBJ1-1	CASSGEGRFPPEAFF
TRBV15	TRBJ1-5	CATSRGLGDNQPQHF
TRBV5-5	TRBJ2-1	CASGRGESYNEQFF
TRBV21-1	TRBJ2-1	CASSKAPASGGTSSYNEQFF
TRBV11-2	TRBJ2-2	CASSFGTGVVTGELFF
TRBV11-2	TRBJ2-3	CASSFPAGGVPNTQYF
TRBV4-2	TRBJ2-7	CASSQEQGRGSHEQYF
TRBV14	TRBJ2-5	CASSQATVRAGGETQYF
TRBV19	TRBJ1-2	CASESGGYDYGYTF
TRBV2	TRBJ2-3	CASSVRRVSTDTQYF